Reported below is one TCR beta chain. This clonotype was seen at least ten times. Its recognized antigen is unknown. The sample holds no much larger clone one base away, and base qualities are not on file. Measured from the cysteine to the phenylalanine, the CDR3 is 17 residues long. Only CDR3 DNA remains: 51 bases, in frame from the first base. The germline V gene provides CDR1 SGHVS and CDR2 FNYEAQ. The germline V end is reduced by 7 bases and the J end by 5 bases; junction bases left unmatched: 16. The intended sense of this specimen's treatment or condition label: allogeneic hematopoietic cell transplantation with graft depleted of TCRalphabeta T cells and CD19 B cells. The children who served as transplant recipients had been given grafts of TCRalphabeta/CD19-depleted allogeneic hematopoietic cells. The library was built by means of PCR. Sequenced on an Illumina HiSeq 2500. To normalize quantification of the TCRbeta repertoire, the TCR libraries were built with molecular barcoding that relied on unique molecular identifiers. The raw public reads went through TCRdb reprocessing: fastp at Q25, MiXCR clone calling, in-frame beta chains kept. CDR3 protein sequences are deduplicated, and each keeps its most common genes and DNA. The sample includes over 120,000 distinct CDR3 sequences, with 8% to 10% observed a single time. About a sixth of the sample is held by the ten biggest clonotypes.

This sample is part of a study of T-cell reconstitution after alpha-beta-depleted transplantation in children (dated by TCRdb to the mid-2010s). With respect to the entire study: T-cell immune reconstitution after TCRalphabeta/CD19-depleted allogeneic hematopoietic cell transplantation in children was quantitatively tracked in the study by means of TCR repertoire profiling.

Summary of the overall study and its limitations: The high TCRbeta diversity at day 60 in some patients was ascribed to recipient T cells and intrathymic progenitors that had survived conditioning. The frequencies of hyperexpanded clones fell over the following months, and after one year, T-cell counts and TCRbeta diversity were mostly attributed to newly produced T cells. The apparently early recovery of alphabetaT-cell counts about two months after transplant reportedly depended on only several hundred rapidly expanded clones that came from non-depleted graft cells.

The material was PBMCs, mostly from graft donor cells, obtained 180 days after TCRalphabeta/CD19-depleted stem cell transplant. The rearranged chain carries TRBV7-6 and TRBJ2-1, and TRBD2 matches 8 of the central bases. The receptor was derived from a female patient under 10 years old who had a stem cell transplant for congenital amegakaryocytic thrombocytopenia, so the T cells may come from the graft donor. The CDR3 loop reads CASTPQSGSLVNNEQFF. The DNA sequence reads TGTGCCAGCACTCCCCAAAGCGGGAGCTTGGTGAACAATGAGCAGTTCTTC.